This T cell receptor beta chain comes out of a study of blood T cell repertoires in COVID-19. The CDR3 has 16 amino acids. Germline CDR1 is MDHEN and CDR2 is SYDVKM. V was cut by 4 bases and J by 0 bases, with 13 bases left in between. The table came from immunoSEQ multiplex PCR; TCRdb's copy has only in-frame clones and leaves some out. The sample carries roughly 33,000 clones, around 87% recorded once. The chain is built from TRBV28 and TRBJ1-3; D remains ambiguous. The material sequenced was peripheral blood. The TCR sequence derives from a man aged 80 or over with active COVID-19. CDR3 in amino acids: CASSSPGRDSGNTIYF. DNA for the CDR3: TGTGCCAGCAGTTCTCCCGGACGGGACTCTGGAAACACCATATATTTT. The full variable domain, rest sourced from reference TRBV28 and TRBJ1-3, is DVKVTQSSRYLVKRTGEKVFLECVQDMDHENMFWYRQDPGLGLRLIYFSYDVKMKEKGDIPEGYSVSREKKERFSLILESASTNQTSMYLCASSSPGRDSGNTIYFGEGSWLTVV.